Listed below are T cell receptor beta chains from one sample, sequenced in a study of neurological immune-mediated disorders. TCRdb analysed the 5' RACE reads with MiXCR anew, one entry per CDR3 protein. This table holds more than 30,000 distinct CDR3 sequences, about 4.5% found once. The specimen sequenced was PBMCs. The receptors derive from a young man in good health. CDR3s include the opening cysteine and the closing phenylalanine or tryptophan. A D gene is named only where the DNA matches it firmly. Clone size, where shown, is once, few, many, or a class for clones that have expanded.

CDR3aa: CASRPTGVLGYTF
v_gene: TRBV6-5
abundance: many
d_gene: TRBD1

CDR3aa: CASSLSGGNNQPQHF
v_gene: TRBV11-2
abundance: many
d_gene: TRBD1

CDR3aa: CASSPPGQGAYEQYF
v_gene: TRBV18
abundance: -
d_gene: TRBD1

CDR3aa: CASSSLTRGNTIYF
v_gene: TRBV27
abundance: many
d_gene: -

CDR3aa: CATSRDYPGSGNEKLFF
v_gene: TRBV15
abundance: many
d_gene: -

CDR3aa: CASNGQGAGELFF
v_gene: TRBV12-3/TRBV12-4
abundance: many
d_gene: TRBD1

CDR3aa: CSASGFAGQDTQYF
v_gene: TRBV20-1
abundance: many
d_gene: -

CDR3aa: CASSRPGLAEEQYF
v_gene: TRBV7-6
abundance: many
d_gene: TRBD2

CDR3aa: CSARDQGNQPQHF
v_gene: TRBV20-1
abundance: many
d_gene: -

CDR3aa: CASSKRQTGTGIYGYTF
v_gene: TRBV21-1
abundance: -
d_gene: -

CDR3aa: CASSLFAASYEQYF
v_gene: TRBV5-1
abundance: many
d_gene: -

CDR3aa: CASSLNEGYGYTF
v_gene: TRBV5-6
abundance: many
d_gene: -

CDR3aa: CASSPDRVEQYF
v_gene: TRBV27
abundance: many
d_gene: TRBD1

CDR3aa: CASTRDRGNTEAFF
v_gene: TRBV5-1
abundance: many
d_gene: TRBD1

CDR3aa: CASSSDGGTAGYTF
v_gene: TRBV7-8
abundance: many
d_gene: -

CDR3aa: CASSLTGSAKVEQYF
v_gene: TRBV11-3
abundance: many
d_gene: -

CDR3aa: CASSQGSQGDTEAFF
v_gene: TRBV4-2
abundance: -
d_gene: TRBD1

CDR3aa: CASSGQGTHEAFF
v_gene: TRBV7-2
abundance: few
d_gene: -

CDR3aa: CASSQSPSGGGGQETQYF
v_gene: TRBV4-2
abundance: many
d_gene: TRBD2

CDR3aa: CASSLSGENTEAFF
v_gene: TRBV7-3
abundance: many
d_gene: -

CDR3aa: CASSYRVPASDTEAFF
v_gene: TRBV6-2/TRBV6-3
abundance: many
d_gene: -

CDR3aa: CSAKPNTGEQETQYF
v_gene: TRBV29-1
abundance: many
d_gene: TRBD1

CDR3aa: CASSLDGGGGYGYTF
v_gene: TRBV5-5
abundance: many
d_gene: -